This section outlines one T cell receptor beta chain sequence together with its context. These data come from a study of regulatory T cells in long-lasting Graves disease. Time point meaning: newly diagnosed GD, antithyroid drugs for less than 3 months. The TCR library used RNA extracted from PBMCs. Trimming left V 0 bases short and J 4 bases short, with 22 bases between. From germline, CDR1 is DFQATT and CDR2 SNEGSKA (reference sequence). The CDR3 has 17 residues. Sequencing libraries for TCR beta were prepared with iRepertoire HTBI primers and Arm-PCR of CDR3 regions. One entry per CDR3 protein results from TCRdb running MiXCR on the multiplex PCR reads. The data show hundreds of thousands of distinct CDR3 sequences, less than 20% seen once. The same sample was also used in a study of T cells in Graves' hyperthyroidism and ophthalmopathy.

This receptor was taken from a woman in her 30s with Graves disease. The sequencing used peripheral blood mononuclear cells (PBMCs), collected at new diagnosis, from a patient treated with antithyroid drugs. The genes are TRBV20-1 and TRBJ2-7; D tentatively fits TRBD1 or TRBD2 (7 bases each). The CDR3 region is CSARDGGGRGGYYEQYF. CDR3 DNA: TGCAGTGCTAGAGATGGGGGGGGCAGAGGGGGCTATTACGAGCAGTACTTC.